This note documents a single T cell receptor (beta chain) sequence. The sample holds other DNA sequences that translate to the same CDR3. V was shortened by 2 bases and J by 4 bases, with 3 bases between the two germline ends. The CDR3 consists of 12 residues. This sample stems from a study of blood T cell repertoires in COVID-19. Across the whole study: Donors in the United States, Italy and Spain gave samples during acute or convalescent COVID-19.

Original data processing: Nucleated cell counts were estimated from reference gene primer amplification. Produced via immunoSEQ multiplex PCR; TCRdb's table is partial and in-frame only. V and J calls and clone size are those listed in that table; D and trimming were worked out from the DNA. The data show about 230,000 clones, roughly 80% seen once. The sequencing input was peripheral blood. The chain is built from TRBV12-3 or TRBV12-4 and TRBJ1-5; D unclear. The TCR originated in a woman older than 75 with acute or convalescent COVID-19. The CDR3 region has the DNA TGTGCCAGCAGTTTACTGAATCAGCCCCAGCATTTT. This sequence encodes CASSLLNQPQHF.